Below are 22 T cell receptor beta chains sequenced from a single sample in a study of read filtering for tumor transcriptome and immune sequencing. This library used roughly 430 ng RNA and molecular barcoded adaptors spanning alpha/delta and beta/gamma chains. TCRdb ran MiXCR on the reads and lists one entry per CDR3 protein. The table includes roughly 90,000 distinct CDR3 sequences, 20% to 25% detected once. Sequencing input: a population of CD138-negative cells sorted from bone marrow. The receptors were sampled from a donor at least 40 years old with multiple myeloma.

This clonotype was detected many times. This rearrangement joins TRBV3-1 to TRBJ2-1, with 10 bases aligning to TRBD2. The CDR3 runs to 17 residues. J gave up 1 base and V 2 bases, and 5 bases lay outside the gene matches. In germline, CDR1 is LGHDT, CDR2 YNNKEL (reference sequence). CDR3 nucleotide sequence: TGTGCCAGCAGCCAATATACTAGCGGGGATTCCTACAATGAGCAGTTCTTC. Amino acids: CASSQYTSGDSYNEQFF.

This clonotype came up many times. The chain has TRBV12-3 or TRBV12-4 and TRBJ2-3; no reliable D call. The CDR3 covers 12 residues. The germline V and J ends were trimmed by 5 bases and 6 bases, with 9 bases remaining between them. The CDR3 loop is CASSLHGDTQYF. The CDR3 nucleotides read TGTGCCAGCAGTCTCCACGGGGATACGCAGTATTTT.

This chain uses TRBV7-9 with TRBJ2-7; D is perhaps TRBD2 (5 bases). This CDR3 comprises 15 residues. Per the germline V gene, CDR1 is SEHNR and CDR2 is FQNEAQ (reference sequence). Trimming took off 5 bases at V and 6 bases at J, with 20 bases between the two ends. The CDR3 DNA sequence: TGTGCCAGCAGCCGAGCCGGGGAGTGGAGAGCCGAGCAGTACTTC. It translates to CASSRAGEWRAEQYF.

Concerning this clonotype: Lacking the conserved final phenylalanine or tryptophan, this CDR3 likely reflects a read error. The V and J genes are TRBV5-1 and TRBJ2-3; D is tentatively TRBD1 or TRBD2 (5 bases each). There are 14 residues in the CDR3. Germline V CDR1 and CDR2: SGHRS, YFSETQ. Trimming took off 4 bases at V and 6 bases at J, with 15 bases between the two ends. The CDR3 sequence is CASSVGVQGDTQYL. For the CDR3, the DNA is TGCGCCAGCAGCGTGGGGGTTCAAGGTGATACGCAGTATCTT.

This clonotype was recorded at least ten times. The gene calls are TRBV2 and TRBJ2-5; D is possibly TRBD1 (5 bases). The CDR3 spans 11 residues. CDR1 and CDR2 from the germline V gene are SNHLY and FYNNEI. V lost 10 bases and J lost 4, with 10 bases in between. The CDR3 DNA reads TGTGCCACGCAGGGAAGAGAGACCCAGTACTTC. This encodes CATQGRETQYF.

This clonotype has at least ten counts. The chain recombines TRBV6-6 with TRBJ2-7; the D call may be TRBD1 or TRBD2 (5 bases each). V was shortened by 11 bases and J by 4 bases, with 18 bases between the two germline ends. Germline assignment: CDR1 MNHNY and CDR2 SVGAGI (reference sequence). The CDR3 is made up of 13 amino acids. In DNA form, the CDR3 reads TGTGCCGTCCGGGACGCCGCCATTTACGAGCAGTACTTC. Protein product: CAVRDAAIYEQYF.

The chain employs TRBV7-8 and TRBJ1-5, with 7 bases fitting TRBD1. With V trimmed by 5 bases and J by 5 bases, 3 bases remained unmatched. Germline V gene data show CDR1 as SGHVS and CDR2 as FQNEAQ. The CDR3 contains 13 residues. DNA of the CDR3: TGTGCCAGCAGCGACGACAGGGATCAGCCCCAGCATTTT. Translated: CASSDDRDQPQHF. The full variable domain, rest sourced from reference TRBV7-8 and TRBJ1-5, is GAGVSQSPRYKVAKRGQDVALRCDPISGHVSLFWYQQALGQGPEFLTYFQNEAQLDKSGLPSDRFFAERPEGSVSTLKIQRTQQEDSAVYLCASSDDRDQPQHFGDGTRLSIL.

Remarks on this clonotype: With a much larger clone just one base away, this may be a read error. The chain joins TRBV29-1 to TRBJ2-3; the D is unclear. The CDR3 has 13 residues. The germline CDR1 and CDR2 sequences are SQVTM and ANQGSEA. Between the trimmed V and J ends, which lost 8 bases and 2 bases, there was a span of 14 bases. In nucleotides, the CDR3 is TGCAGCATTACCGACACCTACACAGATACGCAGTATTTT. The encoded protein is CSITDTYTDTQYF.

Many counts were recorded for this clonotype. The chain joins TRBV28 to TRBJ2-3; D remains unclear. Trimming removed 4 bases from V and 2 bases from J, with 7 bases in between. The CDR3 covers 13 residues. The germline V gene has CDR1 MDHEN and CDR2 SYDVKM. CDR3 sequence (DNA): TGTGCCAGCAGTTCGATCCCCACAGATACGCAGTATTTT. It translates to CASSSIPTDTQYF.

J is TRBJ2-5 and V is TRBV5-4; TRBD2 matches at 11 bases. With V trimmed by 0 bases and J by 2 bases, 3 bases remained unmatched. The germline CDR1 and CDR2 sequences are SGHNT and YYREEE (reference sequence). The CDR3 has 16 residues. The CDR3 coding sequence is TGTGCCAGCAGCTTGGGCTCTAGCGGGGGGCAAGAGACCCAGTACTTC. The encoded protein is CASSLGSSGGQETQYF.

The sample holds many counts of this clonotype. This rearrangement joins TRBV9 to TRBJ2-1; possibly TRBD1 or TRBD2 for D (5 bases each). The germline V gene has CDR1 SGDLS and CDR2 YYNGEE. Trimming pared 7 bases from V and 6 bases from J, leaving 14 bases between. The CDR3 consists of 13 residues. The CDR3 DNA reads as TGTGCCAGCTCCGGGACGGAAATCAATGAGCAGTTCTTC. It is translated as CASSGTEINEQFF.

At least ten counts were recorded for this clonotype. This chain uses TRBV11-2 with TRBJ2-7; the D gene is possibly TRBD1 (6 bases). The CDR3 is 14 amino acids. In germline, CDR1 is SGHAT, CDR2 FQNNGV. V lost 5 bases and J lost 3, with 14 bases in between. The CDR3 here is CASSANREGYEQYF. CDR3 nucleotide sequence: TGTGCCAGCAGCGCGAACAGGGAAGGCTACGAGCAGTACTTC.

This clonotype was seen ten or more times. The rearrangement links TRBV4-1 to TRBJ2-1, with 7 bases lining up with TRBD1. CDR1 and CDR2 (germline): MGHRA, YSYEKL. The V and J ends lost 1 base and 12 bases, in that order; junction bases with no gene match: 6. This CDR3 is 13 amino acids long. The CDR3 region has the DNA TGCGCCAGCAGCCAAGGCACAGGGGTTGGGCAGTTCTTC. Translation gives CASSQGTGVGQFF.

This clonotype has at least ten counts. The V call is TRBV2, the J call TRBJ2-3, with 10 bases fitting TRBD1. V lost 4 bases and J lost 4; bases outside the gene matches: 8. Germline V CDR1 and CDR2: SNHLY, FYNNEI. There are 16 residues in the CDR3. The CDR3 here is CASSVPSGTGADTQYF. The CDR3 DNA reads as TGTGCCAGCAGTGTCCCCTCTGGGACAGGGGCAGATACGCAGTATTTT.

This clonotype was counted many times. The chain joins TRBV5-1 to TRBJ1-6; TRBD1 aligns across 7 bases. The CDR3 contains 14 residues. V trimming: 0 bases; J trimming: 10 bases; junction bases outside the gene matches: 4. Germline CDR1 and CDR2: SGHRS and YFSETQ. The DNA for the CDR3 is TGCGCCAGCAGCTTGGGACAGGGTGCCTCACCCCTCCACTTT. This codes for CASSLGQGASPLHF.

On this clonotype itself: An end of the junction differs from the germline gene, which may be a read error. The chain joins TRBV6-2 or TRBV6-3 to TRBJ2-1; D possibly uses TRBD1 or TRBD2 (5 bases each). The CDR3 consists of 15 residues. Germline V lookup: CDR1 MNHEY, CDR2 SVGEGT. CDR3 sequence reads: CASSVGTSKSTEQFF. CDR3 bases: TGTGCTAGCAGTGTCGGGACCAGCAAATCCACTGAGCAGTTCTTC.

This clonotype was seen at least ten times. CDR3 bases: TGCGCCAGCAGCATGGACAGGGTCATGAACACTGAAGCTTTCTTT. It is translated as CASSMDRVMNTEAFF. The V gene is TRBV5-1, the J gene TRBJ1-1; 8 positions agree with TRBD1. J gave up 0 bases and V 4 bases, and 5 bases lay outside the gene matches. CDR3 size: 15 residues. From germline, CDR1 is SGHRS and CDR2 YFSETQ. The entire variable domain, with the rest obtained from reference TRBV5-1 and TRBJ1-1, is as follows: KAGVTQTPRYLIKTRGQQVTLSCSPISGHRSVSWYQQTPGQGLQFLFEYFSETQRNKGNFPGRFSGRQFSNSRSEMNVSTLELGDSALYLCASSMDRVMNTEAFFGQGTRLTVV.

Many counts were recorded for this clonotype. The CDR3 DNA reads as TGTGCCAGCAGTTTGGGGGGGCTGGGTCAGCCCCAGCATTTT. It encodes CASSLGGLGQPQHF. The J gene is TRBJ1-5, the V gene TRBV12-3 or TRBV12-4; TRBD1 is a possible D gene (6 bases). Between the trimmed V and J ends, which lost 3 bases and 6 bases, there was a span of 12 bases. The CDR3 is 14 residues long.

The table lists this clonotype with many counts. The CDR3 sequence is CASSYSAGTYEQYF. CDR3 DNA sequence: TGTGCCAGCAGTTACTCGGCAGGGACTTACGAGCAGTACTTC. V usage is TRBV6-5 and J usage is TRBJ2-7; D is perhaps TRBD2 (6 bases). Germline V gene lookup returns CDR1 MNHEY and CDR2 SVGAGI. V was pared by 0 bases and J by 4 bases, with 10 bases between. The CDR3 consists of 14 residues.

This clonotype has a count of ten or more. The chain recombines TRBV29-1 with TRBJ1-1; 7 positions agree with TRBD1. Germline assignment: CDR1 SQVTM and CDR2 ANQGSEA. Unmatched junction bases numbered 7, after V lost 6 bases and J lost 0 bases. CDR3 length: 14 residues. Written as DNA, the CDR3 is TGCAGCGTCGATCCGGGACAGTTGAACACTGAAGCTTTCTTT. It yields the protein CSVDPGQLNTEAFF.

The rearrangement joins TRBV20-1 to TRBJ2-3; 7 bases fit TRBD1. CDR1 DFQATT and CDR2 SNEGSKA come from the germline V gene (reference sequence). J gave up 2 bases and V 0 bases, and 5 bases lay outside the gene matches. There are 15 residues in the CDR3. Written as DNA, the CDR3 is TGCAGTGCTAGAGACGGGACAGAGGCCACAGATACGCAGTATTTT. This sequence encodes CSARDGTEATDTQYF.

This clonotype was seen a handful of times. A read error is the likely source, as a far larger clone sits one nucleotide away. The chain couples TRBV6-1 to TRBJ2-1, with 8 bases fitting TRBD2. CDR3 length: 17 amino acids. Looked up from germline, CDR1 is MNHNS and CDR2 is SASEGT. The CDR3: CASSPLTSGAIYDEQFF. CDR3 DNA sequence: TGTGCCAGCAGTCCGCTTACTAGCGGAGCTATCTACGATGAGCAGTTCTTC.